A selection of T cell receptor beta chains follows, all from one sample in a study of T-cell reconstitution after alpha-beta-depleted transplantation in children. TCRdb reanalysed the PCR reads using MiXCR and keeps one entry per CDR3 protein. The sample includes about 200,000 distinct CDR3 sequences, approximately 17% of them seen just once. The sample in question was PBMCs, mostly from graft donor cells, obtained 360 days after TCRalphabeta/CD19-depleted stem cell transplant. These receptors were taken from a male patient under 10 years old who had a stem cell transplant for acute lymphoblastic leukemia, so the T cells may come from the graft donor. The conserved cysteine and the conserved F or W are not part of the CDR3 here. A D gene is named only where the DNA matches it firmly.

TRBJ2-5	NA	TRBV5-1	ASSLDGIPAKETQY
TRBJ2-1	NA	TRBV5-1	ASSLGLGQGNEQF
TRBJ2-1	NA	TRBV7-2	ASSPPPF
TRBJ2-3	NA	TRBV12-3/TRBV12-4	ASSLKTSPKSDTQY
TRBJ2-7	NA	TRBV7-2	ASSLEVFPYEQY
TRBJ2-5	NA	TRBV3-1	ASSQDLGKETQY
TRBJ2-7	NA	TRBV9	ASSVADWGEQY
TRBJ1-4	TRBD1	TRBV5-1	ASSLTGDEKLF
TRBJ1-5	NA	TRBV28	ASRSDGPGFSNQPQH
TRBJ1-1	TRBD1	TRBV12-3/TRBV12-4	ASSFSAEGQVNTEAF
TRBJ2-7	NA	TRBV29-1	SAIGWRGSSYEQY
TRBJ2-7	TRBD1	TRBV29-1	ATFSGQGAGEQY
TRBJ2-1	TRBD2	TRBV3-1	ASSQDLPLAGGHNEQF
TRBJ2-2	TRBD1	TRBV5-1	ASSLKGRQGVNTGELF
TRBJ2-3	NA	TRBV20-1	SAHFDESTDTQY
TRBJ1-5	NA	TRBV9	AQYYPQH
TRBJ2-3	NA	TRBV28	ASSLFSRTQY
TRBJ2-3	NA	TRBV5-1	ASSPGVGIRDTQY
TRBJ1-1	NA	TRBV29-1	SVEWAGGTEAF